Sequencing of this T cell receptor (beta chain) was carried out in a study of T cell changes during pregnancy in multiple sclerosis. Method: immunoSEQ multiplex PCR; TCRdb's copy keeps in-frame clones and lacks some. This sample has some 94,000 clones, with around 93% found just once. This CDR3 comprises 15 residues. With V trimmed by 1 base and J by 10 bases, 4 bases remained unmatched. Looked up from germline, CDR1 is SEHNR and CDR2 is FQNEAQ (reference sequence). The sample consisted of peripheral blood, taken in the first trimester of pregnancy. The receptor was derived from a female donor in good health, enrolled as a control in a pregnancy study. The V and J genes are TRBV7-9 and TRBJ2-1; TRBD2 matches 13 bases. CDR3 DNA: TGTGCCAGCAGCTTAGTAAGGGGACTAGCGGGGGAGCAGTTCTTC. This translates into CASSLVRGLAGEQFF.